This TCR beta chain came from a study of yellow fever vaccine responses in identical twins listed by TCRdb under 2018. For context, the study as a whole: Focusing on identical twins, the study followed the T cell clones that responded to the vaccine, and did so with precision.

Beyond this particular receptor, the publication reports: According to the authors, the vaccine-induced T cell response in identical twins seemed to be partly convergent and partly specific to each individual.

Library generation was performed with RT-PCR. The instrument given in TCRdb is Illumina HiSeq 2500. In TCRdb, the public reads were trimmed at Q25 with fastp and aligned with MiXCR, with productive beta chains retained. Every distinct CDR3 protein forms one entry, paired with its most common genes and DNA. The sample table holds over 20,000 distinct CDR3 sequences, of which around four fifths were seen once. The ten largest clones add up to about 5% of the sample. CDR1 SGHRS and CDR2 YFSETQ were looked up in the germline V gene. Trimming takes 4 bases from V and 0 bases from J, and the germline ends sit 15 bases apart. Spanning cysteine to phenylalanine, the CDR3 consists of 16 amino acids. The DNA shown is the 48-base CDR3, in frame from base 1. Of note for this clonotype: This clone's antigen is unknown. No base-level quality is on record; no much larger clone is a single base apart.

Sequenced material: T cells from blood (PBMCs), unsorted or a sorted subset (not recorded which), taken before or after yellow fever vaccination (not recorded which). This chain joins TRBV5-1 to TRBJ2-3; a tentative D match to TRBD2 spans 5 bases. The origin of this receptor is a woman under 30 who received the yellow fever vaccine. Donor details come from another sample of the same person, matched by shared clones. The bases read TGCGCCAGCAGCAGGCGAGGGCCAGAGAGCACAGATACGCAGTATTTT. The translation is CASSRRGPESTDTQYF.